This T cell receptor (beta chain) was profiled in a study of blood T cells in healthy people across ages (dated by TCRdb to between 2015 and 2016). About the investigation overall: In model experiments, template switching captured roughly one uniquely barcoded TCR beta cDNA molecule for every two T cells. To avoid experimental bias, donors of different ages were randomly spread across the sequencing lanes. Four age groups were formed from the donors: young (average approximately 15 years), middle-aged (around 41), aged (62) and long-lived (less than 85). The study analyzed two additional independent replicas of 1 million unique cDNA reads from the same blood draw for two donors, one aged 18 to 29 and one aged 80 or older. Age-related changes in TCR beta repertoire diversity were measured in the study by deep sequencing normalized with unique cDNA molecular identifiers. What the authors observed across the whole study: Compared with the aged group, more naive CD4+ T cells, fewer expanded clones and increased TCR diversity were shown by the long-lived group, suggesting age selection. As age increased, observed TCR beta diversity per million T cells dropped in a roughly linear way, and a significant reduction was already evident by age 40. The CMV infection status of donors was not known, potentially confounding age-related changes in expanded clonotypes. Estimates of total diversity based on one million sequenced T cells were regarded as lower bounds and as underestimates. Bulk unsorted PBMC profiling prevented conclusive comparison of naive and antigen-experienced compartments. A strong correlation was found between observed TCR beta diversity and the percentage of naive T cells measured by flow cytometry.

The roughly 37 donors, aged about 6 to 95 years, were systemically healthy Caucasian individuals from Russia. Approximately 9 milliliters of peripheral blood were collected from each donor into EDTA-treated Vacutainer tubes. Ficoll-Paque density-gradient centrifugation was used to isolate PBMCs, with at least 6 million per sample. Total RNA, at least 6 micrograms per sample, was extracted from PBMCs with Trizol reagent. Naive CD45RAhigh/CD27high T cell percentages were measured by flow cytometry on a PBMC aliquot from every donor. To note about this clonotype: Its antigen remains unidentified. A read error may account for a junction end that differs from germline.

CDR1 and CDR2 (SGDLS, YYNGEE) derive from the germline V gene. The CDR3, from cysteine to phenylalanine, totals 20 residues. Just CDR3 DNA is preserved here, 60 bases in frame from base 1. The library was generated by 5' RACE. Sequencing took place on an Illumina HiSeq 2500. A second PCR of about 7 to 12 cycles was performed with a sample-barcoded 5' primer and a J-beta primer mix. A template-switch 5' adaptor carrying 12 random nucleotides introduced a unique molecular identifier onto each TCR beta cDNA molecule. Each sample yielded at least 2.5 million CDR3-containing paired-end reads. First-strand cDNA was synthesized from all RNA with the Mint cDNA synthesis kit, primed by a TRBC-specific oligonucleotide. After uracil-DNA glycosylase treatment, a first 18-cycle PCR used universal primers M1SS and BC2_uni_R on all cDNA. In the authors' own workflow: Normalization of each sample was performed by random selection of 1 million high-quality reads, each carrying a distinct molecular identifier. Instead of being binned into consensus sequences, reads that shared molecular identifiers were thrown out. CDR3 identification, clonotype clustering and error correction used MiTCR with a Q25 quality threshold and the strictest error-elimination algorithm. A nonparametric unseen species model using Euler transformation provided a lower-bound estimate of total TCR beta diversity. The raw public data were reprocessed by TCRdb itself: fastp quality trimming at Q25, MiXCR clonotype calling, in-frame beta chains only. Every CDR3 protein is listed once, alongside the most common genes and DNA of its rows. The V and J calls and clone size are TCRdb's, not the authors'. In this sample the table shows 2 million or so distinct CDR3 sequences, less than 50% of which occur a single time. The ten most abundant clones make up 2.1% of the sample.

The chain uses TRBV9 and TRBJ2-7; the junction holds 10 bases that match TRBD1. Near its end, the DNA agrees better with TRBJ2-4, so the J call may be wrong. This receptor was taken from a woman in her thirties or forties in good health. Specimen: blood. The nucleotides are TGTGCCAGCAGCGTAGTCCCCCTCGGGACAGGGGCCTTAGCCAAAGACATTCAGTACTTC. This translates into CASSVVPLGTGALAKDIQYF.